The next 20 T cell receptor beta chains were all read from a single sample in a study of shared T cell receptors in the human thymus. Produced via immunoSEQ multiplex PCR; TCRdb's table is partial and in-frame only. In the table there are about 380,000 clones, 85% to 95% of which are singletons. The material sequenced was thymocytes. These receptors originate from a human donor.

CDR3 coding DNA: TGTGCCAGCAGTGGAATATCTCACCGGGACAGGGGGACCGGGGAGCTGTTTTTT. It codes for CASSGISHRDRGTGELFF. The V gene is TRBV25-1, the J gene TRBJ2-2; TRBD1 agrees at 11 bases. CDR1 and CDR2 from the germline V gene are MGHDK and SYGVNS. This CDR3 comprises 18 residues. V trimming: 4 bases; J trimming: 5 bases; junction bases outside the gene matches: 12.

The chain uses TRBV6-6 and TRBJ2-7, with 10 bases fitting TRBD2. With V trimmed by 7 bases and J by 3 bases, 6 bases remained unmatched. This CDR3 contains 14 residues. Germline CDR1 and CDR2: MNHNY and SVGAGI (reference sequence). The CDR3 DNA is TGTGCCAGCAACTCAGCGGGAGGGCACTACGAGCAGTACTTC. It encodes CASNSAGGHYEQYF.

This clone came up once. V gene TRBV7-2 combines with J gene TRBJ1-4; unclear D gene. This CDR3 has 15 amino acids. Trimming cost V 1 base and J 2 bases, with 8 bases left between them. Germline values: CDR1 SGHTA, CDR2 FQGNSA. The CDR3 nucleotides read TGTGCCAGCAGCTTAGTCGCCAGGACTAATGAAAAACTGTTTTTT. Translating it yields CASSLVARTNEKLFF. The complete variable domain, with remaining parts taken from reference TRBV7-2 and TRBJ1-4, reads GAGVSQSPSNKVTEKGKDVELRCDPISGHTALYWYRQSLGQGLEFLIYFQGNSAPDKSGLPSDRFSAERTGGSVSTLTIQRTQQEDSAVYLCASSLVARTNEKLFFGSGTQLSVL.

The V call is TRBV27, the J call TRBJ2-1, with 10 bases aligning to TRBD2. The germline V gene encodes CDR1 MNHEY and CDR2 SMNVEV (reference sequence). V trimming: 11 bases; J trimming: 3 bases; junction bases outside the gene matches: 19. CDR3 size: 18 residues. CDR3 residues: CASAPSGRVSFGYNEQFF. For the CDR3, the DNA is TGTGCCTCTGCGCCCAGCGGGAGGGTTAGTTTTGGCTACAATGAGCAGTTCTTC.

The chain links TRBV30 to TRBJ2-1, with D unclear. The CDR3 is 10 amino acids. The germline CDR1 and CDR2 sequences are GTSNPN and SVGIG (reference sequence). V lost 2 bases and J lost 13, with 9 bases in between. CDR3 DNA sequence: TGTGCCTGGAGTAATAACCGCCAGTTCTTC. It yields the protein CAWSNNRQFF.

The DNA for the CDR3 is TGTGCCAGCAGCGCTTCGTACGAGCAGTACTTC. This translates into CASSASYEQYF. The chain couples TRBV11-2 to TRBJ2-7; no clear D gene. The CDR3 consists of 11 residues. Germline values: CDR1 SGHAT, CDR2 FQNNGV. Trimming pared 5 bases from V and 4 bases from J, leaving 6 bases between.

This clone was counted a single time. The chain recombines TRBV28 with TRBJ2-7, with 10 bases lining up with TRBD2. Germline CDR1 reads MDHEN; CDR2 reads SYDVKM. There are 13 residues in the CDR3. The V and J ends lost 9 bases and 5 bases, in that order; junction bases with no gene match: 7. The CDR3, as DNA: TGTGCCAGGAGGGGACTAGCGCACCACGAGCAGTACTTC. Translating it yields CARRGLAHHEQYF. Together with reference TRBV28 and TRBJ2-7, the CDR3 gives the full variable domain: DVKVTQSSRYLVKRTGEKVFLECVQDMDHENMFWYRQDPGLGLRLIYFSYDVKMKEKGDIPEGYSVSREKKERFSLILESASTNQTSMYLCARRGLAHHEQYFGPGTRLTVT.

This clone was detected only once. The V gene is TRBV11-2, the J gene TRBJ2-7; 9 bases align to TRBD2. V lost 1 base to trimming and J lost 3 bases; unmatched junction nucleotides: 13. CDR1 and CDR2 (germline): SGHAT, FQNNGV. The CDR3 length is 18 residues. The CDR3 loop reads CASSLATLPVAGVYEQYF. The CDR3 nucleotides read TGTGCCAGCAGCTTAGCTACCCTCCCGGTAGCGGGAGTCTACGAGCAGTACTTC.

V gene TRBV5-4 combines with J gene TRBJ2-7; 12 bases align to TRBD2. Germline lookup yields CDR1 SGHNT and CDR2 YYREEE (reference sequence). V trimming: 1 base; J trimming: 0 bases; junction bases outside the gene matches: 11. The CDR3 is made up of 19 amino acids. The CDR3 DNA reads as TGTGCCAGCAGCTTGAATCCGGGACTAGCGGGTCTCCCCTCCTACGAGCAGTACTTC. This translates into CASSLNPGLAGLPSYEQYF.

In its sample, this clone was seen once. In nucleotides, the CDR3 is TGCGCCAGCAGCCAAGAAGATGGTAAAAGGACCGGGGAGCTGTTTTTT. Translated: CASSQEDGKRTGELFF. The chain has TRBV4-1 and TRBJ2-2; D remains unclear. Germline V gene sequence: CDR1 MGHRA, CDR2 YSYEKL. Trimming removed 0 bases from V and 5 bases from J, with 13 bases in between. CDR3 length equals 16 residues.

This clone occurred a few times. V gene TRBV25-1 combines with J gene TRBJ2-7; the match to TRBD2 covers 8 bases. The CDR3 loop spans 17 amino acids. Looked up from germline, CDR1 is MGHDK and CDR2 is SYGVNS. The trim removed 2 bases at V and 1 base at J, leaving 10 bases unmatched. CDR3 sequence reads: CASSEHSGVVKSYEQYF. CDR3 nucleotide sequence: TGTGCCAGCAGTGAACATAGCGGGGTGGTGAAGTCCTACGAGCAGTACTTC.

CDR3 region: CASSRLILDRVGSEQYF. The CDR3 nucleotides are TGTGCCAGCAGCCGCCTAATATTGGACAGGGTCGGTAGCGAGCAGTACTTC. The chain has TRBV5-4 and TRBJ2-7; 8 nucleotides line up with TRBD1. The V gene end was trimmed by 4 bases and the J gene end by 6 bases; junction bases not matched to a gene: 18. Germline loops: CDR1 SGHNT, CDR2 YYREEE (reference sequence). The length of the CDR3 is 17 residues.

This clone was observed a single time. V and J are TRBV28 and TRBJ1-3, with TRBD1 matching 11 bases. Germline V lookup: CDR1 MDHEN, CDR2 SYDVKM. The J segment lost 3 bases and the V segment lost 5 bases, leaving 6 bases of the junction unmatched. The CDR3 is 16 residues long. This chain's CDR3 is CASSPWDRGYGNTIYF. In nucleotides, the CDR3 is TGTGCCAGCAGTCCCTGGGACAGGGGGTATGGAAACACCATATATTTT.

The CDR3 reads CASRPTSGPVVGELFF. The CDR3 DNA reads TGTGCCAGCAGACCCACGAGCGGCCCGGTTGTCGGGGAGCTGTTTTTT. V gene TRBV6-6 combines with J gene TRBJ2-2; the D gene is possibly TRBD2 (5 bases). In germline, CDR1 is MNHNY, CDR2 SVGAGI (reference sequence). V was shortened by 6 bases and J by 7 bases, with 21 bases between the two germline ends. The CDR3 has 16 amino acids.

This clone appeared once. The chain recombines TRBV4-1 with TRBJ2-7, with TRBD2 matching over 9 bases. Germline-derived CDR1 and CDR2 are MGHRA and YSYEKL. The CDR3 sequence is 14 residues long. The J segment lost 3 bases and the V segment lost 5 bases, leaving 5 bases of the junction unmatched. CDR3 in amino acids: CASSFSGGHYEQYF. CDR3 DNA: TGCGCCAGCAGCTTTAGCGGGGGACACTACGAGCAGTACTTC.

The chain recombines TRBV28 with TRBJ1-1; D unclear. The V gene's germline CDR1 is MDHEN and CDR2 SYDVKM. V lost 5 bases to trimming and J lost 12 bases, with 7 bases between them. CDR3 length: 9 amino acids. CDR3 bases: TGTGCCAGCAGTCCCGCGTCTTTCTTT. It is translated as CASSPASFF.

The V and J genes are TRBV7-3 and TRBJ2-1; 11 nucleotides match TRBD2. Per the germline V gene, CDR1 is SGHTA and CDR2 is FQGTGA. The CDR3 is made up of 17 amino acids. The V gene end was trimmed by 5 bases and the J gene end by 3 bases; junction bases not matched to a gene: 9. Here the CDR3 DNA reads TGTGCCAGCAGCCCGACTGGGACTAGCGGTGACTACAATGAGCAGTTCTTC. It yields the protein CASSPTGTSGDYNEQFF.

This chain connects TRBV19 to TRBJ1-1; 7 bases agree with TRBD1. Trimming cost V 5 bases and J 6 bases; bases outside gene matches: 3. The germline gives CDR1 LNHDA, CDR2 SQIVND (reference sequence). There are 12 residues in the CDR3. CDR3 loop: CASSLTGPEAFF. CDR3 nucleotide sequence: TGTGCCAGTAGTTTGACAGGGCCTGAAGCTTTCTTT.

This chain uses TRBV13 with TRBJ2-1; 14 positions match TRBD2. CDR3 length: 16 residues. The V and J ends lost 5 bases and 8 bases, in that order; junction bases with no gene match: 8. In germline, CDR1 is PRHDT, CDR2 FYEKMQ (reference sequence). CDR3 protein: CASSHGTSGSIDEQFF. In DNA, the CDR3 is TGTGCCAGCAGCCACGGGACTAGCGGGAGTATAGATGAGCAGTTCTTC.

The gene calls are TRBV5-1 and TRBJ2-1, with TRBD2 matching 10 bases. Per germline, CDR1 SGHRS and CDR2 YFSETQ. J lost 9 bases, V lost 3 bases, and 3 bases had no gene match. The CDR3 has 13 residues. CDR3 loop: CASSSRLAGEQFF. In DNA form, the CDR3 reads TGCGCCAGCAGCTCGAGACTAGCGGGTGAGCAGTTCTTC.